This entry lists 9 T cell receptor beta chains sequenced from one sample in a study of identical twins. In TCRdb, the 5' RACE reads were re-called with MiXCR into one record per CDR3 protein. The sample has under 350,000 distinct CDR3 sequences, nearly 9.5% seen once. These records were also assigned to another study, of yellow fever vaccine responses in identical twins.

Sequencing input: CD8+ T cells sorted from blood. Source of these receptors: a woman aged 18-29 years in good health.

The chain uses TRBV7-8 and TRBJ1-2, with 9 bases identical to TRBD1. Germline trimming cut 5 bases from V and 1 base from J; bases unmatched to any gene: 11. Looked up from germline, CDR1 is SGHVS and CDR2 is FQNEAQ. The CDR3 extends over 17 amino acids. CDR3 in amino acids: CASSPTQGAEVNYGYTF. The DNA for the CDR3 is TGTGCCAGCAGCCCGACACAGGGGGCGGAGGTTAACTATGGCTACACCTTC. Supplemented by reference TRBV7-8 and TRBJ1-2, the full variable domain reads GAGVSQSPRYKVAKRGQDVALRCDPISGHVSLFWYQQALGQGPEFLTYFQNEAQLDKSGLPSDRFFAERPEGSVSTLKIQRTQQEDSAVYLCASSPTQGAEVNYGYTFGSGTRLTVV.

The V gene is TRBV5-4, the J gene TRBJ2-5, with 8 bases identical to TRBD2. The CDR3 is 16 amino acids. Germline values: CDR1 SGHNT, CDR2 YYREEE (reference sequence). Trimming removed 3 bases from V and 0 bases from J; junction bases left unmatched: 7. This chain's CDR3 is CASSWKRERNQETQYF. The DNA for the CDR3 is TGTGCCAGCAGCTGGAAGCGGGAGAGAAACCAAGAGACCCAGTACTTC.

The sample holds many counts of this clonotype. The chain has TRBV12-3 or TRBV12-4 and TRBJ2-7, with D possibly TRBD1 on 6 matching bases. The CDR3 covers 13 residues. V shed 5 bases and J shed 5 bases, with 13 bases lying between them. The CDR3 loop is CASSLGGANEQYF. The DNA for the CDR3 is TGTGCCAGCAGTCTTGGGGGCGCGAACGAGCAGTACTTC.

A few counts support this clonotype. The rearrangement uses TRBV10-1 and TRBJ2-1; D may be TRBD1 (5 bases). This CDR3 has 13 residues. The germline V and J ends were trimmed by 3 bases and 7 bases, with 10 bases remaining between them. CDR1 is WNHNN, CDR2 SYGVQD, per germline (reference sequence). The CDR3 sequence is CASSEGVANEQFF. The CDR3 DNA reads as TGCGCCAGCAGTGAAGGGGTTGCAAATGAGCAGTTCTTC.

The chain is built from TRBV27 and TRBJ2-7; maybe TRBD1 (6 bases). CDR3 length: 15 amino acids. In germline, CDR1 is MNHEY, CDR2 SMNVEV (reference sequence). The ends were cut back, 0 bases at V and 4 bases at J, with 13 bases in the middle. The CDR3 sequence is CASSLSSGHWYEQYF. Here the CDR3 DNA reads TGTGCCAGCAGTTTATCTTCGGGACACTGGTACGAGCAGTACTTC.

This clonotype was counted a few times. The CDR3 DNA sequence: TGCGCCAGCACACCCTCCGAGCGGGGCCCTTGGTACGAGCAGTACTTC. Protein sequence: CASTPSERGPWYEQYF. This chain uses TRBV5-1 with TRBJ2-7, with TRBD2 identical over 7 bases. Trimming took 6 bases from V and 4 from J; bases not matched to a gene: 16. CDR3 size: 16 residues. From germline, CDR1 is SGHRS and CDR2 YFSETQ.

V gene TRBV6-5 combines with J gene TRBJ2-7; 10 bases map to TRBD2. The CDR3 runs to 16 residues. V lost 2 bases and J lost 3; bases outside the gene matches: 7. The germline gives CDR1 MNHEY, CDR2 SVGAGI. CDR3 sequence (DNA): TGTGCCAGCAGTTACGTAGTGGCTAGCGGGAGCTACGAGCAGTACTTC. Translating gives CASSYVVASGSYEQYF.

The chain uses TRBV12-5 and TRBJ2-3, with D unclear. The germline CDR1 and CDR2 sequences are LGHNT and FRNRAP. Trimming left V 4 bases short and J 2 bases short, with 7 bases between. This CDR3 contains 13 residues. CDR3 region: CASGWDNTDTQYF. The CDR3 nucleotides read TGTGCTAGTGGTTGGGATAACACAGATACGCAGTATTTT.

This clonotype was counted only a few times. Written as DNA, the CDR3 is TGTGCCACCAGTACCTGGACTAGCGGGGCGTACACAGATACGCAGTATTTT. The encoded protein is CATSTWTSGAYTDTQYF. V is TRBV24-1 and J is TRBJ2-3; 12 positions match TRBD2. The CDR3 sequence is 17 residues long. Germline CDR1 KGHDR, CDR2 SFDVKD. The ends lost 6 bases at V and 2 bases at J; junction bases unmatched: 8.